This entry lists 21 T cell receptor beta chains sequenced from one sample in a study of cytomegalovirus exposure and HLA in healthy donors. PCR involved 60 Vbeta and 13 Jbeta primers. Only in-frame clones appear in the TCRdb table, and some are missing; sequencing was by immunoSEQ multiplex PCR. The data hold about 150,000 clones, with around three quarters observed a single time. Sequenced: PBMCs. The receptors originated from a woman aged 45-59 years in good health and CMV-seropositive.

The J gene is TRBJ1-4, the V gene TRBV5-1, with unresolved D. CDR3 length: 14 amino acids. With 4 bases removed from V and 0 bases from J, the gap between germline ends came to 7 bases. Germline V gene lookup returns CDR1 SGHRS and CDR2 YFSETQ. The CDR3 nucleotides are TGCGCCAGCAGCCCCGTTGCAACTAATGAAAAACTGTTTTTT. It yields the protein CASSPVATNEKLFF.

The chain employs TRBV29-1 and TRBJ1-1; tentative D call: TRBD1 (5 bases). The V and J ends lost 4 bases and 5 bases respectively, with 20 bases between them. CDR1 is SQVTM, CDR2 ANQGSEA, per germline. The CDR3 contains 15 residues. The CDR3: CSVASGGLGVTEAFF. The CDR3 coding sequence is TGCAGCGTTGCCTCCGGGGGATTAGGGGTAACTGAAGCTTTCTTT.

The CDR3 loop reads CASSYAVTTNEKLFF. In DNA form, the CDR3 reads TGTGCCAGCAGTTATGCGGTAACAACTAATGAAAAACTGTTTTTT. The V call is TRBV6-5, the J call TRBJ1-4, with D unclear. V was trimmed by 3 bases and J by 0 bases, leaving 8 bases between them. This CDR3 is built from 15 residues. Looked up from germline, CDR1 is MNHEY and CDR2 is SVGAGI.

The chain joins TRBV28 to TRBJ1-6; TRBD1 might be the D (6 bases). The germline V gene has CDR1 MDHEN and CDR2 SYDVKM. V lost 6 bases, J lost 6 bases, and 15 bases lay in between. The CDR3 runs 15 residues. The CDR3 bases are TGTGCCAGCAGGTCCGGGGGGCTCGGTAATTCACCCCTCCACTTT. Its translation: CASRSGGLGNSPLHF.

This clone was observed a single time. V usage is TRBV4-2 and J usage is TRBJ2-6, with 7 bases matching TRBD2. After removal of 5 bases from V and 0 bases from J, the junction contained 10 bases not matched to a gene. The germline CDR1 and CDR2 sequences are LGHNA and YNFKEQ. The length of the CDR3 is 18 residues. CDR3 region: CASSSRAGYSSGANVLTF. The CDR3 coding sequence is TGTGCCAGCAGCTCCCGAGCGGGGTATAGCTCTGGGGCCAACGTCCTGACTTTC.

V usage is TRBV27 and J usage is TRBJ1-4; no clear D gene. The V gene's germline CDR1 is MNHEY and CDR2 SMNVEV (reference sequence). CDR3 length: 16 residues. Trimming stripped 3 bases from V and 3 bases from J, with 14 bases between. CDR3 residues: CASSFAGWRANEKLFF. For the CDR3, the DNA is TGTGCCAGCAGTTTTGCCGGATGGAGAGCTAATGAAAAACTGTTTTTT.

The chain couples TRBV28 to TRBJ1-2; D is unresolved. V was pared by 3 bases and J by 4 bases, with 9 bases between. This CDR3 spans 13 amino acids. Germline lookup yields CDR1 MDHEN and CDR2 SYDVKM. CDR3 residues: CASSLTAGYGYTF. CDR3 DNA: TGTGCCAGCAGTTTGACGGCAGGCTATGGCTACACCTTC.

The chain is built from TRBV14 and TRBJ2-7, with D unresolved. The CDR3 has 11 amino acids. Germline values: CDR1 SGHDN, CDR2 FVKESK. Trimming removed 2 bases from V and 4 bases from J, with 3 bases in between. The CDR3 nucleotides read TGTGCCAGCAGCCAATTATACGAGCAGTACTTC. It codes for CASSQLYEQYF.

The CDR3 nucleotides are TGCAGCGTTCAGGTGTCCGGCGGGAAACAAGCTTTCTTT. It codes for CSVQVSGGKQAFF. J is TRBJ1-1 and V is TRBV29-1; D is unresolved. Trimming stripped 5 bases from V and 9 bases from J, with 19 bases between. Germline lookup yields CDR1 SQVTM and CDR2 ANQGSEA. CDR3 length: 13 residues.

The chain has TRBV28 and TRBJ1-1; possible D gene TRBD1, 5 bases. V gave up 6 bases and J gave up 1 base, with 12 bases separating them. There are 14 residues in the CDR3. Germline loops: CDR1 MDHEN, CDR2 SYDVKM. CDR3 amino acids: CASSVDRPNTEAFF. The CDR3 DNA is TGTGCCAGCAGCGTCGACAGACCGAACACTGAAGCTTTCTTT.

This clone was seen a single time. The chain recombines TRBV28 with TRBJ2-1; D is unresolved. In germline, CDR1 is MDHEN, CDR2 SYDVKM. The CDR3 runs to 14 residues. The V and J ends lost 8 bases and 0 bases respectively, with 11 bases between them. The CDR3 DNA reads as TGTGCCAGCGGTACTCCAAGCTCCTACAATGAGCAGTTCTTC. Its translation is CASGTPSSYNEQFF.

This clone has just a few counts. The chain is built from TRBV27 and TRBJ2-7; 10 bases align to TRBD2. The germline V gene has CDR1 MNHEY and CDR2 SMNVEV (reference sequence). With 6 bases clipped from V and 2 bases from J, the junction kept 4 bases outside the gene matches. This CDR3 has 14 amino acids. CDR3 DNA sequence: TGTGCCAGCAGAAGGACTAGCGGAGCCTACGAGCAGTACTTC. Amino acids: CASRRTSGAYEQYF.

The chain is built from TRBV23-1 and TRBJ2-1; 9 positions match TRBD1. TRBV23-1 is an ORF; its function is uncertain. The CDR3 is 14 residues long. The V segment lost 10 bases and the J segment 9 bases; nucleotides outside the gene matches: 13. CDR3: CANSGGQGYAEQFF. The CDR3 region has the DNA TGCGCCAACTCAGGGGGACAGGGCTATGCTGAGCAGTTCTTC.

The chain joins TRBV2 to TRBJ2-5; D possibly corresponds to TRBD2 (6 bases). The germline CDR1 and CDR2 sequences are SNHLY and FYNNEI. The length of the CDR3 is 17 residues. V was clipped by 5 bases and J by 4 bases, with 23 bases between them. CDR3 region: CASSTRRDSMAGETQYF. The CDR3 DNA sequence: TGTGCCAGCAGTACCCGCAGGGACTCAATGGCTGGAGAGACCCAGTACTTC.

CDR3: CASSPDRISSTDTQYF. The CDR3 nucleotides read TGTGCCAGCAGCCCAGACAGGATCTCTAGCACAGATACGCAGTATTTT. This rearrangement joins TRBV7-3 to TRBJ2-3; TRBD1 might be the D (6 bases). Trimming shortened V by 5 bases and J by 0 bases, and 15 bases separated the two germline ends. The CDR3 is 16 amino acids. Germline V gene sequence: CDR1 SGHTA, CDR2 FQGTGA.

This clone was seen a handful of times. V gene TRBV4-3 combines with J gene TRBJ2-3, with 9 bases aligning to TRBD2. Germline trimming cut 5 bases from V and 8 bases from J; bases unmatched to any gene: 14. This CDR3 spans 16 amino acids. Germline-derived CDR1 and CDR2 are LGHNA and YSLEER. The CDR3 protein is CASSESQRGVGGTQYF. In nucleotides, the CDR3 is TGCGCCAGCAGCGAATCCCAGCGGGGGGTTGGTGGTACGCAGTATTTT.

The rearrangement joins TRBV7-3 to TRBJ1-2; tentatively, D is TRBD1 (5 bases). The CDR3 has 15 amino acids. Looked up from germline, CDR1 is SGHTA and CDR2 is FQGTGA. The V end lost 2 bases, the J end lost 7 bases, and 17 bases lay between the germline ends. The CDR3 loop is CASSLGQGLGFGYTF. Written as DNA, the CDR3 is TGTGCCAGCAGCTTAGGACAAGGCTTAGGTTTTGGCTACACCTTC.

The CDR3 nucleotides are TGTGCCAGCAGCGTAGCTCCCTCTGGAAACACCATATATTTT. Its protein is CASSVAPSGNTIYF. The J gene is TRBJ1-3, the V gene TRBV9; D unclear. V was shortened by 0 bases and J by 0 bases, with 4 bases between the two germline ends. This CDR3 has 14 amino acids. CDR1 and CDR2 (germline): SGDLS, YYNGEE.

V is TRBV29-1 and J is TRBJ2-2; a weak D match, TRBD1 (5 bases). Germline CDR1 is SQVTM and CDR2 is ANQGSEA. This CDR3 is built from 14 residues. The V end lost 7 bases, the J end lost 0 bases, and 12 bases lay between the germline ends. CDR3 sequence reads: CSAETAPNTGELFF. The DNA of the CDR3 is TGCAGCGCCGAGACAGCCCCGAACACCGGGGAGCTGTTTTTT.

The chain uses TRBV19 and TRBJ2-5; TRBD1 agrees at 8 bases. The DNA end is more similar to TRBJ2-7, so the J call may be wrong. CDR1 and CDR2 from the germline V gene are LNHDA and SQIVND (reference sequence). The CDR3 contains 15 residues. The CDR3 region has the DNA TGTGCCAGTAGTATATTCGCAGGGGGCTCTTACGAGCAGTACTTC. Its translation is CASSIFAGGSYEQYF.

The rearrangement uses TRBV30 and TRBJ2-3; maybe TRBD1 (6 bases). Germline-derived CDR1 and CDR2 are GTSNPN and SVGIG (reference sequence). The germline V and J ends were trimmed by 1 base and 3 bases, with 11 bases remaining between them. The CDR3 has 14 amino acids. CDR3 residues: CAWSAGDETDTQYF. For the CDR3, the DNA is TGTGCCTGGAGTGCAGGGGATGAGACAGATACGCAGTATTTT.